This T cell receptor beta chain came from a study of blood T cell repertoires in COVID-19. Repertoires were generated with immunoSEQ multiplex PCR, while TCRdb's copy carries only in-frame clones and drops some. Among roughly 70,000 clones listed, about nine tenths were seen once. The CDR3 runs to 13 residues. Germline lookup yields CDR1 LGHNT and CDR2 FRNRAP. The V gene lost 6 bases and the J gene lost 6 bases, with 14 bases spanning the gap. The sequencing input was peripheral blood. This chain uses TRBV12-5 with TRBJ1-1, with D possibly being TRBD1 (5 bases). The receptor was derived from a woman older than 75 with active or convalescent COVID-19. DNA of the CDR3: TGTGCTAGTGGCATCCTCGGGGGGGCTGAAGCTTTCTTT. It is translated as CASGILGGAEAFF.